This T cell receptor beta chain emerged from a study of T cells in Graves' hyperthyroidism and ophthalmopathy. V lost 5 bases, J lost 3 bases, and 10 bases stayed unmatched. This CDR3 has 14 amino acids. Germline V gene data show CDR1 as SQVTM and CDR2 as ANQGSEA. TCR beta CDR3 regions were amplified from RNA transcripts. The HTBI primer set was used in a first-round RT-PCR of the TCR CDR3. TCRdb analysed the multiplex PCR reads with MiXCR anew, one entry per CDR3 protein. There are around 580,000 distinct CDR3 sequences in the sample; 40% to 55% occur only once, and roughly 8.2% lies in the top ten. Sequencing was carried out using peripheral blood or thyroid tissue (not recorded which). This receptor was identified in a woman aged 18-30 years with Graves' hyperthyroidism. The rearrangement links TRBV29-1 to TRBJ2-7; 7 positions match TRBD2. The CDR3 sequence is CSVTLAGKVYEQYF. In DNA form, the CDR3 reads TGCAGCGTTACGTTAGCGGGTAAAGTCTACGAGCAGTACTTC.